The clone carrying this T cell receptor beta chain was counted between two and nine times. Its antigen is as yet unknown. This sample is drawn from a study of identical twins. Whole-study findings and limits: Out-of-frame beta sequences exhibited a weaker degree of excess twin sharing.

Using its own MiXCR run on the 5' RACE reads, TCRdb lists one record per CDR3 protein. The data contain approximately 1.8 million distinct CDR3 sequences, 32% of them singletons. Per germline, CDR1 SGHTA and CDR2 FQGNSA. The CDR3 sequence is 17 residues long. V lost 3 bases to trimming and J lost 0 bases; unmatched junction nucleotides: 5. This chain connects TRBV7-2 to TRBJ2-3, with TRBD2 matching 11 bases. The origin of this receptor is a newborn girl in good health. Sequenced sample: cord blood. CDR3 in amino acids: CASSLQTSGASTDTQYF. The CDR3 bases are TGTGCCAGCAGCTTGCAGACTAGCGGGGCGAGCACAGATACGCAGTATTTT.